The 19 T cell receptor beta chains listed next were all sequenced from one sample in a study of CD8+ T cells in alopecia areata. Extracted RNA was reverse transcribed, and the resulting cDNA served as sequencing template. The method was immunoSEQ multiplex PCR; TCRdb's version includes in-frame clones alone and lacks a portion of them. The sample consists of 90,000 to 130,000 clones, approximately 54% of them appearing once. Indicated treatment: oral pan-JAK inhibitor, 5-10 mg twice daily. Sequences were derived from CD8+ T cells sorted from blood, sampled at week 24, from a patient treated with tofacitinib. Receptors were obtained from a human donor with alopecia areata.

This clone was counted a few times. The chain carries TRBV29-1 and TRBJ1-2, with 7 bases identical to TRBD1. CDR1 is SQVTM, CDR2 ANQGSEA, per germline. V lost 5 bases, J lost 3 bases, and 12 bases stayed unmatched. This CDR3 has 15 residues. The CDR3 loop is CSVPDTGTAYYGYTF. CDR3 DNA sequence: TGCAGCGTTCCCGACACCGGGACAGCCTACTATGGCTACACCTTC.

The V and J genes are TRBV7-9 and TRBJ1-6; D ambiguous. The V end lost 2 bases, the J end lost 7 bases, and 0 bases lay between the germline ends. The CDR3 totals 11 residues. Germline CDR1 reads SEHNR; CDR2 reads FQNEAQ (reference sequence). The CDR3: CASSLNSPLHF. CDR3 nucleotides: TGTGCCAGCAGCTTAAATTCACCCCTCCACTTT.

This clone was seen only a few times. This sequence joins TRBV5-1 and TRBJ2-7, with D perhaps assigned TRBD1 or TRBD2 (6 bases each). V shed 3 bases and J shed 4 bases, with 20 bases lying between them. CDR1 and CDR2 (germline): SGHRS, YFSETQ. There are 16 residues in the CDR3. Here the CDR3 DNA reads TGCGCCAGCAGCTCGGGAGACAGGTTGAGGTCGTACGAGCAGTACTTC. Translation: CASSSGDRLRSYEQYF.

The J gene is TRBJ2-2, the V gene TRBV5-1; perhaps TRBD1 as D (6 bases). V was pared by 4 bases and J by 4 bases, with 11 bases between. This CDR3 contains 14 residues. The germline V gene has CDR1 SGHRS and CDR2 YFSETQ. For the CDR3, the DNA is TGCGCCAGCAGCAACAGGGTGGGCACCGGGGAGCTGTTTTTT. Protein: CASSNRVGTGELFF.

The chain carries TRBV14 and TRBJ1-1; weak D call: TRBD1 (6 bases). Germline values: CDR1 SGHDN, CDR2 FVKESK. V was trimmed by 4 bases and J by 7 bases, leaving 13 bases between them. The CDR3 has 13 residues. The CDR3 here is CASSPRQVVEAFF. CDR3 sequence (DNA): TGTGCCAGCAGCCCGAGACAGGTAGTTGAAGCTTTCTTT.

CDR3 DNA sequence: TGTGCCAGCAGCTTGGCAGGGGAGATTCTCAATGAGCAGTTCTTC. It specifies CASSLAGEILNEQFF. This chain joins TRBV5-6 and TRBJ2-1; tentative D call: TRBD1 (6 bases). This CDR3 is 15 amino acids long. Germline V gene lookup returns CDR1 SGHDT and CDR2 YYEEEE. V lost 0 bases and J 6 bases, leaving 13 bases between the germline ends.

This chain connects TRBV6-5 to TRBJ2-3, with TRBD2 matching 7 bases. This CDR3 is built from 16 residues. Germline CDR1 MNHEY, CDR2 SVGAGI. The V and J ends lost 4 bases and 0 bases, in that order; junction bases with no gene match: 7. The CDR3 spells CASSWLAGTSTDTQYF. Here the CDR3 DNA reads TGTGCCAGCAGTTGGTTAGCGGGCACTAGCACAGATACGCAGTATTTT.

This clone was seen only a few times. The chain couples TRBV19 to TRBJ1-2, with D possibly TRBD1 on 6 matching bases. The CDR3 is 17 amino acids. The V end lost 6 bases, the J end lost 3 bases, and 23 bases lay between the germline ends. Germline V lookup: CDR1 LNHDA, CDR2 SQIVND (reference sequence). CDR3 in DNA: TGTGCCAGTAGGATCAGACGAGGGACACCCAATCACTATGGCTACACCTTC. Encoded protein: CASRIRRGTPNHYGYTF.

This clone was seen only a few times. The chain links TRBV11-2 to TRBJ2-2; no clear D gene. The ends were cut back, 0 bases at V and 4 bases at J, with 6 bases in the middle. Germline V gives CDR1 SGHAT, CDR2 FQNNGV. The CDR3 is 14 residues long. The CDR3 spells CASSLDPSTGELFF. For the CDR3, the DNA is TGTGCCAGCAGCTTAGATCCGAGCACCGGGGAGCTGTTTTTT.

This chain links TRBV10-2 with TRBJ1-2; no clear D. Germline CDR1 reads WSHSY; CDR2 reads SAAADI. The length of the CDR3 is 14 residues. Trimming stripped 3 bases from V and 8 bases from J, with 16 bases between. The chain's CDR3 is CASSEVGTAKGYTF. As DNA, the CDR3 is TGCGCCAGCAGTGAAGTCGGTACGGCGAAGGGCTACACCTTC.

The chain couples TRBV2 to TRBJ1-5; D may be TRBD1 (6 bases). The CDR3 is 16 residues long. Germline V gives CDR1 SNHLY, CDR2 FYNNEI. Trimming took 3 bases from V and 0 from J, leaving 12 bases between them. CDR3 protein: CASSEGGQVSNQPQHF. CDR3 DNA sequence: TGTGCCAGCAGTGAGGGGGGGCAGGTTAGCAATCAGCCCCAGCATTTT.

The V and J genes are TRBV11-1 and TRBJ1-6, with 7 bases matching TRBD1. This CDR3 has 15 residues. V gave up 5 bases and J gave up 3 bases; unmatched junction bases: 4. Germline V gene lookup returns CDR1 SGHAT and CDR2 FQDESV (reference sequence). This chain's CDR3 is CASSPGTDYNSPLHF. In DNA form, the CDR3 reads TGTGCCAGCAGCCCCGGGACAGACTATAATTCACCCCTCCACTTT.

The V call is TRBV25-1, the J call TRBJ1-1; D not resolved. This CDR3 contains 13 residues. The V end lost 4 bases, the J end lost 1 base, and 7 bases lay between the germline ends. CDR1 is MGHDK and CDR2 is SYGVNS in the germline V gene. The CDR3 DNA follows: TGTGCCAGCAGTGCGGCAGCGAACACTGAAGCTTTCTTT. Its protein is CASSAAANTEAFF. Variable domain in full (rest from reference TRBV25-1 and TRBJ1-1): EADIYQTPRYLVIGTGKKITLECSQTMGHDKMYWYQQDPGMELHLIHYSYGVNSTEKGDLSSESTVSRIRTEHFPLTLESARPSHTSQYLCASSAAANTEAFFGQGTRLTVV.

The chain couples TRBV13 to TRBJ2-2; D uncertain. Looked up from germline, CDR1 is PRHDT and CDR2 is FYEKMQ (reference sequence). The CDR3 has 12 residues. V was clipped by 1 base and J by 5 bases, with 2 bases between them. CDR3 DNA sequence: TGTGCCAGCAGCTTAGAGACCGGGGAGCTGTTTTTT. Amino acids: CASSLETGELFF.

This rearrangement joins TRBV6-6 to TRBJ2-7; TRBD2 matches at 8 bases. The V gene's germline CDR1 is MNHNY and CDR2 SVGAGI (reference sequence). V lost 2 bases and J lost 1; bases outside the gene matches: 4. The CDR3 spans 15 residues. CDR3 bases: TGTGCCAGCAGTTACGAACCGGGGGGGTCCTACGAGCAGTACTTC. Protein product: CASSYEPGGSYEQYF.

The J gene is TRBJ1-1, the V gene TRBV30; TRBD1 matches at 12 bases. The CDR3 loop spans 13 amino acids. Trimming cost V 5 bases and J 8 bases; bases outside gene matches: 6. Germline V gene lookup returns CDR1 GTSNPN and CDR2 SVGIG (reference sequence). CDR3 residues: CAWGRDRGREAFF. In DNA form, the CDR3 reads TGTGCCTGGGGGAGGGACAGGGGGCGAGAAGCTTTCTTT.

The CDR3 protein is CASSELAGGPSTDTQYF. The CDR3 bases are TGCGCCAGCAGTGAACTAGCGGGGGGGCCTAGCACAGATACGCAGTATTTT. V gene TRBV10-1 combines with J gene TRBJ2-3; TRBD2 aligns across 13 bases. J was trimmed by 0 bases and V by 3 bases; bases with no gene match: 3. In germline, CDR1 is WNHNN, CDR2 SYGVQD (reference sequence). The length of the CDR3 is 17 residues.

This clone was found a few times. This chain links TRBV2 with TRBJ2-7; the match to TRBD2 covers 7 bases. Unmatched junction bases numbered 7, after V lost 3 bases and J lost 5 bases. Germline CDR1 is SNHLY and CDR2 is FYNNEI. This CDR3 region has 14 residues. CDR3 coding DNA: TGTGCCAGCAGTGAGCGGGGGTTAGGACACGAGCAGTACTTC. It translates to CASSERGLGHEQYF.

V usage is TRBV27 and J usage is TRBJ2-7; D gene unclear. This CDR3 has 13 amino acids. The V end lost 4 bases, the J end lost 2 bases, and 9 bases lay between the germline ends. Germline-derived CDR1 and CDR2 are MNHEY and SMNVEV (reference sequence). CDR3 loop: CASSSDGTYEQYF. The CDR3, as DNA: TGTGCCAGCAGTTCCGACGGAACCTACGAGCAGTACTTC.